The next 2 T cell receptor beta chains were all read from a single sample in a study of blood T cells in healthy people across ages. A second roughly 6 to 11 cycle PCR used barcoded and J-beta primers. TCRdb recomputed calls from the 5' RACE reads with MiXCR, one row per CDR3 protein. Here the sample spans more than 650,000 distinct CDR3 sequences, 22% being singletons. The sample consisted of blood. These receptors all come from an older man in good health.

The sample holds a few counts of this clonotype. The V gene is TRBV2, the J gene TRBJ2-4, with TRBD1 identical over 7 bases. The CDR3 length is 19 residues. The V and J ends lost 8 bases and 2 bases, in that order; junction bases with no gene match: 21. The germline gives CDR1 SNHLY, CDR2 FYNNEI. CDR3 residues: CASRGQLISGTRTKNIQYF. CDR3 DNA sequence: TGTGCCAGCCGGGGACAGTTGATCTCCGGGACCAGAACCAAAAACATTCAGTACTTC.

This clonotype was seen more than once but under ten times. V gene TRBV7-2 combines with J gene TRBJ1-1, with D possibly being TRBD1 (6 bases). The CDR3 length is 13 residues. Germline V lookup: CDR1 SGHTA, CDR2 FQGNSA. V lost 4 bases, J lost 4 bases, and 10 bases lay in between. CDR3 DNA sequence: TGTGCCAGCAGCTCGTACAGGGCCACTGAAGCTTTCTTT. It translates to CASSSYRATEAFF.